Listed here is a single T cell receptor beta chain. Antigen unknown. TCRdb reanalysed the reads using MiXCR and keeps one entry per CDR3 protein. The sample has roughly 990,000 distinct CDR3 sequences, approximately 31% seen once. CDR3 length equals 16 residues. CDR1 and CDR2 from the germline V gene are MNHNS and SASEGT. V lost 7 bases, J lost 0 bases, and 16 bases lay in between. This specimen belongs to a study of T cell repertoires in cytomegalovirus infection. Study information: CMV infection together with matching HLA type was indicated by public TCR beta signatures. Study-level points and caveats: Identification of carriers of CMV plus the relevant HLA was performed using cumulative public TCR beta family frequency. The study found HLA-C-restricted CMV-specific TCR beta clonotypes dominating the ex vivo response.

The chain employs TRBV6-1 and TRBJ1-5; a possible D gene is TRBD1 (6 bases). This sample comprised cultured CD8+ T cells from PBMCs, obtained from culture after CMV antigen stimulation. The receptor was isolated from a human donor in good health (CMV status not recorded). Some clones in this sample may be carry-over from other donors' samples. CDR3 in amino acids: CASIPVRGHSNQPQHF. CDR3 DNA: TGTGCCAGCATTCCAGTCAGGGGTCATAGCAATCAGCCCCAGCATTTT.